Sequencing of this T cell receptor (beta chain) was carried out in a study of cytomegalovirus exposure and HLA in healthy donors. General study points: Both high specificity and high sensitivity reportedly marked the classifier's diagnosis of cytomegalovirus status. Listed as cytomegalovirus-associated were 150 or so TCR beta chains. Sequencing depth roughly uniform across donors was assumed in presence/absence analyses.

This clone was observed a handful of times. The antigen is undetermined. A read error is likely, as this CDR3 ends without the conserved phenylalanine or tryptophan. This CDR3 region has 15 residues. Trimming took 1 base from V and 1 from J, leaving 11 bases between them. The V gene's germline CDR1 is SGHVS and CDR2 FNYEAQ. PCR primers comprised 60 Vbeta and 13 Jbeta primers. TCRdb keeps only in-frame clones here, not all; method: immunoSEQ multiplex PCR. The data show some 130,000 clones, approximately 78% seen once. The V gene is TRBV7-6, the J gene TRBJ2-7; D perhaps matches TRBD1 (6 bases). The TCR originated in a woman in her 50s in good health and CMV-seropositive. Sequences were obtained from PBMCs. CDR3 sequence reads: CASSLDLQGSYEQYS. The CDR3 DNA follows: TGTGCCAGCAGCTTAGATTTACAGGGATCCTACGAGCAGTACTCC.